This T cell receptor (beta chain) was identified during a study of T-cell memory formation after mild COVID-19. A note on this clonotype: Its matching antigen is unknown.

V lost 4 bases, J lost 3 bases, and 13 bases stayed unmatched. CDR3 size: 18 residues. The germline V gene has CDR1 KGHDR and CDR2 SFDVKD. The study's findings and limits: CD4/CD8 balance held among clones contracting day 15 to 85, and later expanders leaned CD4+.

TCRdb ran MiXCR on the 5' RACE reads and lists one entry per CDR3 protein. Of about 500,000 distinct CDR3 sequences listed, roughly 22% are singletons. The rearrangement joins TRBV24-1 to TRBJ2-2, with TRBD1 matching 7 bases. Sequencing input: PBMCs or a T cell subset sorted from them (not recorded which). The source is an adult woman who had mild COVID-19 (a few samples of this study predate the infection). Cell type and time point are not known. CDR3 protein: CATSDHLNRGWDTGELFF. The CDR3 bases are TGTGCCACCAGTGACCACTTAAACAGGGGCTGGGACACCGGGGAGCTGTTTTTT.